The 13 T cell receptor beta chains reported below all come from one sample, sequenced in a study of radiotherapy plus CTLA-4 blockade in lung cancer. Sequenced by immunoSEQ multiplex PCR; TCRdb stores in-frame clones only, minus some. Of 50,000 to 60,000 clones in the sample, approximately 80% were seen once. The source material was peripheral blood, sampled from a patient treated with radiotherapy plus ipilimumab. Receptor source: a human donor with non-small cell lung cancer whose response to radiotherapy plus ipilimumab could not be evaluated.

Of note for this clone: The DNA is omitted, as the CDR3 cannot be located on it reliably, and the CDR3 follows TCRdb's listing. This chain's CDR3 is CASSLVWGQGSGGYF. The chain links TRBV7-2 to TRBJ2-4; TRBD1 reflects the table's D call only, with no check against the DNA. The V gene's germline CDR1 is SGHTA and CDR2 FQGNSA. The CDR3 totals 15 residues, both ends included.

In regard to this clone: The identical CDR3 is also encoded by other nucleotide sequences in the sample. The genes are TRBV5-1 and TRBJ1-4, with TRBD1 identical over 8 bases. V lost 2 bases to trimming and J lost 7 bases; unmatched junction nucleotides: 4. Germline V gene data show CDR1 as SGHRS and CDR2 as YFSETQ. The CDR3 loop spans 14 amino acids. The CDR3 protein is CASSFGQGGEKLFF. CDR3 coding DNA: TGCGCCAGCAGCTTCGGACAGGGAGGTGAAAAACTGTTTTTT.

V and J are TRBV7-2 and TRBJ2-5, with TRBD2 matching over 11 bases. The CDR3 is 16 residues long. V trimming: 1 base; J trimming: 5 bases; junction bases outside the gene matches: 6. Germline loops: CDR1 SGHTA, CDR2 FQGNSA. CDR3 loop: CASSLGASGGRETQYF. CDR3 coding DNA: TGTGCCAGCAGCTTAGGCGCTAGCGGGGGGCGCGAGACCCAGTACTTC. The variable domain in full, with the rest retrieved from reference TRBV7-2 and TRBJ2-5, is GAGVSQSPSNKVTEKGKDVELRCDPISGHTALYWYRQSLGQGLEFLIYFQGNSAPDKSGLPSDRFSAERTGGSVSTLTIQRTQQEDSAVYLCASSLGASGGRETQYFGPGTRLLVL.

This clone was counted a single time. CDR3 nucleotide sequence: TGCGCCAGCAGCTTCCAGCGGGAGAGCTACGAGCAGTACTTC. It specifies CASSFQRESYEQYF. The chain employs TRBV4-1 and TRBJ2-7, with 8 nucleotides matching TRBD2. V lost 5 bases, J lost 3 bases, and 6 bases stayed unmatched. Germline V lookup: CDR1 MGHRA, CDR2 YSYEKL. This CDR3 contains 14 residues.

The chain is built from TRBV7-8 and TRBJ1-2; a weak D match, TRBD1 (5 bases). The germline V gene has CDR1 SGHVS and CDR2 FQNEAQ. The CDR3 covers 15 residues. V shed 1 base and J shed 4 bases, with 13 bases lying between them. CDR3 DNA sequence: TGTGCCAGCAGCTTAGATAACGGGGGAGGCTATGGCTACACCTTC. Its protein product is CASSLDNGGGYGYTF. Together with reference TRBV7-8 and TRBJ1-2, the CDR3 gives the full variable domain: GAGVSQSPRYKVAKRGQDVALRCDPISGHVSLFWYQQALGQGPEFLTYFQNEAQLDKSGLPSDRFFAERPEGSVSTLKIQRTQQEDSAVYLCASSLDNGGGYGYTFGSGTRLTVV.

This clone has only one observation. This rearrangement joins TRBV10-3 to TRBJ1-2; a weak D match, TRBD1 (6 bases). Germline CDR1 ENHRY, CDR2 SYGVKD. With 3 bases removed from V and 7 bases from J, the gap between germline ends came to 9 bases. The CDR3 consists of 12 residues. The CDR3 DNA is TGTGCCATCAGTGACCCCAGGGGTGGCTACACCTTC. It specifies CAISDPRGGYTF.

V is TRBV30 and J is TRBJ1-2; D unclear. Germline loops: CDR1 GTSNPN, CDR2 SVGIG (reference sequence). CDR3 length equals 13 residues. The V and J ends lost 0 bases and 3 bases respectively, with 8 bases between them. The CDR3 nucleotides are TGTGCCTGGAGTGTAGCCCAATACTATGGCTACACCTTC. Translation gives CAWSVAQYYGYTF.

The chain carries TRBV7-2 and TRBJ2-3, with unresolved D. This CDR3 spans 14 amino acids. The germline V gene has CDR1 SGHTA and CDR2 FQGNSA. The V gene lost 1 base and the J gene lost 6 bases, with 11 bases spanning the gap. CDR3 sequence: CASSLGAFGDTQYF. The DNA of the CDR3 is TGTGCCAGCAGCTTAGGCGCTTTCGGGGATACGCAGTATTTT.

The chain employs TRBV10-1 and TRBJ2-7; 7 bases line up with TRBD1. The trim removed 7 bases at V and 0 bases at J, leaving 9 bases unmatched. This CDR3 spans 15 amino acids. From germline, CDR1 is WNHNN and CDR2 SYGVQD (reference sequence). The CDR3 nucleotides read TGCGCCAGCACCGAAAAAGGGGGCTACTCCTACGAGCAGTACTTC. Translating it yields CASTEKGGYSYEQYF.

This clone came up once. The chain joins TRBV10-1 to TRBJ2-3, with 8 bases that match TRBD2. The ends lost 0 bases at V and 3 bases at J; junction bases unmatched: 2. CDR1 WNHNN and CDR2 SYGVQD come from the germline V gene (reference sequence). The CDR3 contains 15 residues. Written as DNA, the CDR3 is TGCGCCAGCAGTGAGTCTAGCGGGGTAACAGATACGCAGTATTTT. This gives the protein CASSESSGVTDTQYF.

The genes are TRBV5-5 and TRBJ2-2, with 7 bases matching TRBD1. The germline CDR1 and CDR2 sequences are SGHKS and YYEKEE (reference sequence). CDR3 length equals 15 residues. With V trimmed by 9 bases and J by 6 bases, 14 bases remained unmatched. The CDR3 is CATRQGTSPAGELFF. The CDR3 nucleotides read TGTGCCACCCGACAGGGAACCTCCCCCGCCGGGGAGCTGTTTTTT.

V gene TRBV5-4 combines with J gene TRBJ1-2; D not certain. The CDR3 is made up of 13 amino acids. Deletions cut 4 bases from V and 4 bases from J, with 11 bases between. Germline V gene sequence: CDR1 SGHNT, CDR2 YYREEE (reference sequence). This CDR3 reads CASSTAGFYGYTF. The CDR3 DNA sequence: TGTGCCAGCAGCACTGCGGGATTCTATGGCTACACCTTC.

The V gene is TRBV10-2, the J gene TRBJ2-3; D gene uncertain. The CDR3 sequence is 14 residues long. V was shortened by 6 bases and J by 1 base, with 11 bases between the two germline ends. CDR1 is WSHSY and CDR2 is SAAADI in the germline V gene. DNA of the CDR3: TGCGCCAGCAGAGACCGGGTCCGCACAGATACGCAGTATTTT. It translates to CASRDRVRTDTQYF.